A selection of T cell receptor beta chains follows, all from one sample in a study of cytomegalovirus exposure and HLA in healthy donors. TCRdb's table, derived via immunoSEQ multiplex PCR, lists solely in-frame clones and lacks some. The table lists some 190,000 clones, roughly 80% of them singletons. Sequencing input: PBMCs. These receptors originate from a male donor in good health and CMV-seronegative. Both conserved end residues are part of each CDR3. The D gene is left open where the match is weak. Where a row states a size, it is once, few, many or the class of an expanded clone; other rows omit it.

>TRBD2|TRBV2|once|TRBJ2-1
CASSETLAGYNEQFF
TGTGCCAGCAGTGAGACACTAGCGGGGTACAATGAGCAGTTCTTC
>.|TRBV5-1|.|TRBJ2-5
CASRRGGGETQYF
TGCGCCAGCCGGCGGGGAGGGGGAGAGACCCAGTACTTC
>.|TRBV7-3|.|TRBJ2-1
CASSPSTGYSYNEQFF
TGTGCCAGCAGCCCATCAACGGGGTACTCCTACAATGAGCAGTTCTTC
>TRBD2|TRBV19|.|TRBJ2-2
CASRDSGRAGPGELFF
TGTGCCAGTAGGGATAGCGGGAGGGCTGGGCCCGGGGAGCTGTTTTTT
>.|TRBV7-9|.|TRBJ1-2
CASSLGQGTHGYTF
TGTGCCAGCAGCTTAGGTCAGGGTACCCATGGCTACACCTTC
>.|TRBV28|few|TRBJ1-1
CASSLYRSNTEAFF
TGTGCCAGCAGTTTGTATCGGAGTAACACTGAAGCTTTCTTT
>TRBD1|TRBV30|.|TRBJ1-5
CAWSFAGTGNQPQHF
TGTGCCTGGAGTTTCGCCGGGACAGGGAATCAGCCCCAGCATTTT
>.|TRBV7-2|.|TRBJ2-2
CASSSSGNTGELFF
TGTGCCAGCAGCTCGTCCGGTAACACCGGGGAGCTGTTTTTT
>TRBD2|TRBV4-1|.|TRBJ2-3
CASSQVTSGTSTDTQYF
TGCGCCAGCAGCCAAGTGACTAGCGGGACTAGCACAGATACGCAGTATTTT
>TRBD2|TRBV28|.|TRBJ2-7
CASSSHSQGLANYEQYF
TGTGCCAGCAGTTCCCATTCCCAGGGACTAGCGAACTACGAGCAGTACTTC
>TRBD1|TRBV4-1|.|TRBJ1-5
CASSHARLTGLYQPQHF
TGCGCCAGCAGCCACGCCCGACTGACAGGGCTTTATCAGCCCCAGCATTTT
>.|TRBV25-1|.|TRBJ1-5
CASSEVGSNQPQHF
TGTGCCAGCAGTGAAGTCGGTAGCAATCAGCCCCAGCATTTT
>.|TRBV10-1|.|TRBJ1-2
CASSEGEGNYGYTF
TGCGCCAGCAGTGAGGGGGAGGGGAACTATGGCTACACCTTC
>TRBD1|TRBV7-9|.|TRBJ2-7
CASSLPGQGEYEQYF
TGTGCCAGCAGCTTACCGGGACAGGGCGAGTACGAGCAGTACTTC
>.|TRBV28|.|TRBJ1-1
CASSFGQLNTEAFF
TGTGCCAGCAGTTTTGGGCAGTTGAACACTGAAGCTTTCTTT
>TRBD1|TRBV7-2|once|TRBJ2-1
CASSLEGQGPYNEQFF
TGTGCCAGCAGCTTAGAGGGACAGGGTCCCTACAATGAGCAGTTCTTC
>TRBD2|TRBV19|.|TRBJ2-2
CASSTSSGTGELFF
TGTGCCAGTAGTACGTCTAGCGGGACCGGGGAGCTGTTTTTT
>.|TRBV6-5|.|TRBJ1-2
CASSYSGQPSYGYTF
TGTGCCAGCAGTTACTCAGGACAGCCTTCCTATGGCTACACCTTC
>TRBD2|TRBV5-1|.|TRBJ2-7
CASRNGLAATYEQYF
TGCGCCAGCAGGAACGGACTAGCGGCTACCTACGAGCAGTACTTC
>.|TRBV21-1|.|TRBJ2-5
CASSTLAGGNQETQYF
TGTGCCAGCAGCACTCTAGCGGGGGGGAACCAAGAGACCCAGTACTTC
>.|TRBV4-3|.|TRBJ1-2
CASSHDRSPGYTF
TGCGCCAGCAGCCACGACAGGTCCCCTGGCTACACCTTC
>.|TRBV30|.|TRBJ2-2
CAWMDSPNTGELFF
TGTGCCTGGATGGACAGCCCGAACACCGGGGAGCTGTTTTTT
>.|TRBV29-1|few|TRBJ1-1
CSVREFGTEAFF
TGCAGCGTCCGGGAATTTGGGACTGAAGCTTTCTTT
>.|TRBV4-2|once|TRBJ2-1
CASSQEGGSSYNEQFF
TGTGCCAGCAGCCAAGAAGGCGGAAGCTCCTACAATGAGCAGTTCTTC
>.|TRBV11-2|once|TRBJ2-2
CASSLLTTGELFF
TGTGCCAGCAGCTTATTAACAACCGGGGAGCTGTTTTTT
>TRBD2|TRBV5-1|.|TRBJ2-3
CASSSTSGGTIPTDTQYF
TGCGCCAGCAGCTCGACTAGCGGGGGCACGATACCAACAGATACGCAGTATTTT
>TRBD1|TRBV4-3|few|TRBJ1-2
CASSTRQGAIHGYTF
TGCGCCAGCAGCACCAGACAGGGGGCGATACATGGCTACACCTTC
>TRBD2|TRBV7-6|.|TRBJ2-1
CASSLALAGGISSYNEQFF
TGTGCCAGCAGCTTAGCCTTAGCGGGCGGAATTAGCTCCTACAATGAGCAGTTCTTC
>.|TRBV15|.|TRBJ1-5
CATSSRGSNQPQHF
TGTGCCACCAGCAGCAGGGGTAGCAATCAGCCCCAGCATTTT
>TRBD1|TRBV6-5|.|TRBJ1-2
CASSMTGGYGYTF
TGTGCCAGCAGCATGACAGGGGGATATGGCTACACCTTC
>.|TRBV9|.|TRBJ2-3
CASSVVGLLTDTQYF
TGTGCCAGCAGCGTAGTGGGACTCCTCACAGATACGCAGTATTTT
>.|TRBV13|.|TRBJ2-3
CASSFGVLRTDTQYF
TGTGCCAGCAGCTTTGGAGTTCTTCGTACAGATACGCAGTATTTT
>.|TRBV19|.|TRBJ2-2
CASSIRAGDEEELFF
TGTGCCAGTAGTATTCGGGCAGGGGATGAAGAGGAGCTGTTTTTT
>TRBD1|TRBV30|once|TRBJ1-2
CAWREPGQGFGYTF
TGTGCCTGGAGGGAACCGGGACAGGGGTTTGGCTACACCTTC
>TRBD1|TRBV5-1|.|TRBJ2-7
CASSLRTGTGTSLGYEQYF
TGCGCCAGCAGCTTGAGAACCGGGACAGGGACGTCATTAGGCTACGAGCAGTACTTC
>TRBD1|TRBV29-1|.|TRBJ2-1
CSANPGQGWEQFF
TGCAGCGCCAATCCGGGACAGGGGTGGGAGCAGTTCTTC
>.|TRBV27|.|TRBJ2-7
CASSLSLNYEQYF
TGTGCCAGCAGTTTGAGTCTCAACTACGAGCAGTACTTC
>.|TRBV29-1|.|TRBJ2-2
CSGWGGNTGELFF
TGCAGCGGCTGGGGAGGAAACACCGGGGAGCTGTTTTTT
>.|TRBV30|.|TRBJ1-2
CAWSVDLRQGDGYTF
TGTGCCTGGAGTGTAGATTTGAGGCAGGGCGATGGCTACACCTTC
>TRBD2|TRBV27|.|TRBJ2-7
CASSQSSGSPYEQYF
TGTGCCAGCAGTCAGAGTAGCGGGAGTCCGTACGAGCAGTACTTC
>TRBD1|TRBV19|.|TRBJ2-2
CASRWGAGGRTGELFF
TGTGCCAGTAGATGGGGGGCAGGGGGCAGGACCGGGGAGCTGTTTTTT
>TRBD1|TRBV5-1|.|TRBJ1-3
CASSLTGNSGNTIYF
TGCGCCAGCAGTCTGACAGGGAACTCTGGAAACACCATATATTTT
>TRBD1|TRBV5-6|.|TRBJ2-3
CASSIAGGVADTQYF
TGTGCCAGCAGCATCGCAGGGGGCGTTGCAGATACGCAGTATTTT
>.|TRBV7-6|.|TRBJ1-1
CASSTTGKNTEAFF
TGTGCCAGCAGCACGACAGGAAAGAACACTGAAGCTTTCTTT
>TRBD2|TRBV5-1|.|TRBJ2-5
CASSWEGSGETQYF
TGCGCCAGCAGCTGGGAGGGGTCGGGGGAGACCCAGTACTTC
>.|TRBV7-9|.|TRBJ1-1
CASSSPLRGFDAFF
TGTGCCAGCAGCTCCCCCCTTCGGGGGTTTGATGCTTTCTTT